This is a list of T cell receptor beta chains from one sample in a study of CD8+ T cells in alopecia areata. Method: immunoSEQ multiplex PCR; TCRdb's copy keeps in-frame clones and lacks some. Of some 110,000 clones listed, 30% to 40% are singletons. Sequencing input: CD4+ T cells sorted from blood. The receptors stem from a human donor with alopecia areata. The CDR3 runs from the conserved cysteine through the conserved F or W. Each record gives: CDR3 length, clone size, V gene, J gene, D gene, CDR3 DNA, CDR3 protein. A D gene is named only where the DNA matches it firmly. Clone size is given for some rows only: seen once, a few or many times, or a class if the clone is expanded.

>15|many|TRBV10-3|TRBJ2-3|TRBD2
TGTGCCATCAGTGCCGGACTAGCGGGAGAAGATACGCAGTATTTT
CAISAGLAGEDTQYF
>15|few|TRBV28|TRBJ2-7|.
TGTGCCAGCAGTTTTGCCGGGAGAGGTTCCTACGAGCAGTACTTC
CASSFAGRGSYEQYF
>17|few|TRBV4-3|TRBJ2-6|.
TGCGCCAGCAGCCAAGATGTGGCGAACTCTGGGGCCAACGTCCTGACTTTC
CASSQDVANSGANVLTF
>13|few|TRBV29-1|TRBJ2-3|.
TGCAGCGTCGCCGGACAGCACACAGATACGCAGTATTTT
CSVAGQHTDTQYF
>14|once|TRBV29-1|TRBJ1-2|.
TGCAGCGTCGAGACACAATTGGGATCCCATGGCTACACCTTC
CSVETQLGSHGYTF
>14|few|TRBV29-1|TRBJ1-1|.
TGCAGCGTTGTTCTGCAGGGGTCCCCCACTGAAGCTTTCTTT
CSVVLQGSPTEAFF
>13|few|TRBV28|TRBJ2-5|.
TGTGCCGGGGGGGACAGTGCCCGAGAGACCCAGTACTTC
CAGGDSARETQYF
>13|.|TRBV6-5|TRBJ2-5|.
TGTGCCAGCAGCTTCGACACCTCCCAGACCCAGTACTTC
CASSFDTSQTQYF
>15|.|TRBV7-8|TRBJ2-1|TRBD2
TGTGCCAGCAGCTTAGCGGGAGGGCACTACAATGAGCAGTTCTTC
CASSLAGGHYNEQFF
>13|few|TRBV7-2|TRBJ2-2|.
TGTGCCACCACATCTAGTTTATCCGGGGAGCTGTTTTTT
CATTSSLSGELFF
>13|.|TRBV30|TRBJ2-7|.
TGTGCCTGGAGTCTATGGAGCTCCTACGAGCAGTACTTC
CAWSLWSSYEQYF
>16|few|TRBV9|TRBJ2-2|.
TGTGCCAGCAGCGTATATGGACGGACGAACACCGGGGAGCTGTTTTTT
CASSVYGRTNTGELFF
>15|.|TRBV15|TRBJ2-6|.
TGTGCCACCAGCAGGGAGCATTCTGGGGCCAACGTCCTGACTTTC
CATSREHSGANVLTF
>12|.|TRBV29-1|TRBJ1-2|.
TGCAGCGTTGGACCAGCAAACTATGGCTACACCTTC
CSVGPANYGYTF
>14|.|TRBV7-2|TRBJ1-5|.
TGTGCCAGCAGCTTAACACAGGGTGGCCAGCCCCAGCATTTT
CASSLTQGGQPQHF
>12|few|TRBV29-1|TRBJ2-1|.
TGCAGCGTTGACTTTACCTACAATGAGCAGTTCTTC
CSVDFTYNEQFF
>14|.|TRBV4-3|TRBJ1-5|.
TGCGCCAGCAGCCAAGAATACCGGGTCCAGCCCCAGCATTTT
CASSQEYRVQPQHF
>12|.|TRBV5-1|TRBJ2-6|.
TGCGCCAGCAGCTTATATAGCAACGTCCTGACTTTC
CASSLYSNVLTF
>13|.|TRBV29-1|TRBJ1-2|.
TGCAGCGTCGTTCCGGGAACTAACTATGGCTACACCTTC
CSVVPGTNYGYTF
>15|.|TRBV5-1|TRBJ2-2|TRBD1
TGCGCCAGCAGAGGACAGGGGGCAAGCACCGGGGAGCTGTTTTTT
CASRGQGASTGELFF
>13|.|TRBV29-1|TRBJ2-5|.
TGCAGCGTGACAACCCTCAGCCAGGGTGAGCAGTACTTC
CSVTTLSQGEQYF
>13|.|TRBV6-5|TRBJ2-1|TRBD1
TGTGCCAGCAGGCGGACAGGGAACAATGAGCAGTTCTTC
CASRRTGNNEQFF
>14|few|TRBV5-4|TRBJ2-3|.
TGTGCCAGCAGCTTGGGCGCTGACACAGATACGCAGTATTTT
CASSLGADTDTQYF
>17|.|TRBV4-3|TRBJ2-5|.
TGCGCCAGCAGCCAAGAATTGGGTTACTCCCCGCGGGAGACCCAGTACTTC
CASSQELGYSPRETQYF
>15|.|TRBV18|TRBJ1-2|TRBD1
TGTGCCAGCTCACTCGACAGGGGGCAAGGCTATGGCTACACCTTC
CASSLDRGQGYGYTF
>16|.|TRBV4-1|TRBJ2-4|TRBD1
TGCGCCAGCAGCCAACCTAGACAGGGCTCCAAAAACATTCAGTACTTC
CASSQPRQGSKNIQYF
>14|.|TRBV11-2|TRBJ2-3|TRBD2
TGTGCCAGCATCAGCGGGAAGGGCACAGATACGCAGTATTTT
CASISGKGTDTQYF
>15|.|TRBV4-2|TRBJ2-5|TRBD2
TGTGCCAGCAGCCAAGATCCTAGCGGGAGGGAGACCCAGTACTTC
CASSQDPSGRETQYF
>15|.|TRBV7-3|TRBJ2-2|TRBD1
TGTGCCAGCAGCCCCCCAGGGGGCAGGACCGGGGAGCTGTTTTTT
CASSPPGGRTGELFF
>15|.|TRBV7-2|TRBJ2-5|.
TGTGCCAGCAGCTTAGGAAGCGGTCTGGTGGAGACCCAGTACTTC
CASSLGSGLVETQYF
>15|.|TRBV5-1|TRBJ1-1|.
TGCGCCAGCAGCACCTGGGCCAACTCGAACACTGAAGCTTTCTTT
CASSTWANSNTEAFF
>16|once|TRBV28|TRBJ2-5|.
TGTGCCAGCAGTGCTTACCTCTCCAGGGTTCGAGAGACCCAGTACTTC
CASSAYLSRVRETQYF
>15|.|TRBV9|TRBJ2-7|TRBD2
TGTGCCAGCAGCGTCGGACTAGCGGGGGCCTACGAGCAGTACTTC
CASSVGLAGAYEQYF
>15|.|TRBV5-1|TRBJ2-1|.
TGCGCCAGCAGCTTCGGCGGGACGACCTACAATGAGCAGTTCTTC
CASSFGGTTYNEQFF
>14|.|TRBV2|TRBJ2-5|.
TGTGCCAGCAGTGAAATCTCGGTTGAAGAGACCCAGTACTTC
CASSEISVEETQYF
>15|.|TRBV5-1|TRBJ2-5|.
TGCGCCAGCAGCTTGGTCCGAGGAGGGAAAGAGACCCAGTACTTC
CASSLVRGGKETQYF
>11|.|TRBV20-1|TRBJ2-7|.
TGCAGTGCTAGACGGGAATACGAGCAGTACTTC
CSARREYEQYF
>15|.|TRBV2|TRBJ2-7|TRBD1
TGTGCCATGGGACAGGGGGCCCTCCGCTCCTACGAGCAGTACTTC
CAMGQGALRSYEQYF
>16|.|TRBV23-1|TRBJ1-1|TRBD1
TGCGCCAGCAGTCCCAGTTGGACAGGGGAGAACACTGAAGCTTTCTTT
CASSPSWTGENTEAFF
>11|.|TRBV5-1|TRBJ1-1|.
TGCGCCGGCCGGCATTGGACTGAAGCTTTCTTT
CAGRHWTEAFF
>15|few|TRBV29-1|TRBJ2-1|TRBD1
TGCAGCGTTGCGGGGGACAGGGAGTCCTTCAATGAGCAGTTCTTC
CSVAGDRESFNEQFF
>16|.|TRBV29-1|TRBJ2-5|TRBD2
TGCAGCGTTGAAATAAACCGAGCGGGGGTACAAGAGACCCAGTACTTC
CSVEINRAGVQETQYF